The present T cell receptor beta chain was sequenced within a study of T cell repertoires in ileal Crohn's disease. Across the study: The M6 sample came from neoterminal ileum during colonoscopy after surgery.

Worth noting for this clone: Antigen unknown.

CDR3 length equals 14 residues. V was shortened by 5 bases and J by 4 bases, with 15 bases between the two germline ends. Germline loops: CDR1 SQVTM, CDR2 ANQGSEA. TCRdb's table, derived via immunoSEQ multiplex PCR, lists solely in-frame clones and lacks some. The repertoire holds 12,000 or so clones, more than 80% seen once, with about 16% in the top ten. Points from the study as a whole: Clonal expansions were more frequent in active smokers than non-smokers at surgery. Every patient over 26.8% clonality showed endoscopic recurrence.

Specified time point: neoterminal ileum biopsy at postoperative endoscopy, about 6 months after surgery. The TCR was taken from an adult with Crohn's disease. The source material was ileal tissue. The chain is built from TRBV29-1 and TRBJ1-5; possible D gene TRBD1, 5 bases. CDR3 protein: CSVSWGSSNQPQHF. CDR3 DNA: TGCAGCGTTTCCTGGGGCAGTTCAAATCAGCCCCAGCATTTT.